The entry that follows covers one T cell receptor (beta chain) sequence. The data were produced by immunoSEQ multiplex PCR, yet TCRdb's version contains in-frame clones alone and is incomplete. Of about 140,000 clones in the sample, approximately 88% were seen once. The sample belongs to a study of blood T cell repertoires in COVID-19. This CDR3 is 16 amino acids long. After removal of 5 bases from V and 1 base from J, the junction contained 9 bases not matched to a gene. Looked up from germline, CDR1 is SGHTA and CDR2 is FQGNSA. The clonotype comes from a man aged 35 to 55 with acute COVID-19. Sequencing input: PBMCs or T cells enriched from blood (not recorded which). The gene calls are TRBV7-2 and TRBJ1-1; 8 bases line up with TRBD1. The CDR3 DNA sequence: TGTGCCAGCAGCGTACGACAGGGGCTGGGGAACACTGAAGCTTTCTTT. Translation: CASSVRQGLGNTEAFF.